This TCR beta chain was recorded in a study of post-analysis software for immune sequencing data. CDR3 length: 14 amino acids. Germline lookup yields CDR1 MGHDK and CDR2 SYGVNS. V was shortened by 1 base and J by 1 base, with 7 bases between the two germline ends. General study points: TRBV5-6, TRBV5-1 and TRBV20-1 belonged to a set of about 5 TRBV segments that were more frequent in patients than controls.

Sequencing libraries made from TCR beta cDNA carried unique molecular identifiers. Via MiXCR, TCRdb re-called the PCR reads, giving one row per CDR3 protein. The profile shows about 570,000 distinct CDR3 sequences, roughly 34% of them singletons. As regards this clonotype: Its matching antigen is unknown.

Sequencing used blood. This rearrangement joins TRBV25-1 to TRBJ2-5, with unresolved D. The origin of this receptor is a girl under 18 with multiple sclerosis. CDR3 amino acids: CASSEFTGQETQYF. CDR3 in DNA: TGTGCCAGCAGTGAATTTACCGGCCAAGAGACCCAGTACTTC.